These T cell receptor beta chains were read from a single sample in a study of regulatory T cells in long-lasting Graves disease. TCRdb itself ran the multiplex PCR reads through MiXCR, one entry per CDR3 protein. This table has 380,000 or so distinct CDR3 sequences, 15% to 20% appearing once. This sample also belongs to another study, concerning T cells in Graves' hyperthyroidism and ophthalmopathy.

Material: peripheral blood mononuclear cells (PBMCs), obtained at new diagnosis, from a patient treated with antithyroid drugs. The receptors originated from a woman between 18 and 30 years old with Graves disease. Each CDR3 is given with its conserved first and last residue. A D gene is named only where the DNA matches it firmly. Clone sizes are given selectively: once, few, many, or a class where the clone is expanded.

clone size,V gene,J gene,D gene,CDR3 DNA,CDR3 protein
.,TRBV9,TRBJ1-3,TRBD1,TGTGCCAGCAGCGTAGGGACAGGCCTGATTGGAAACACCATATATTTT,CASSVGTGLIGNTIYF
many,TRBV30,TRBJ2-6,TRBD2,TGTGCCTGGGCAAACATAGCGGGCACCCTTCTCCTGACTTTC,CAWANIAGTLLLTF
.,TRBV6-2/TRBV6-3,TRBJ2-1,.,TGTGCCAGCAGTTGGACTCTAGGGATACCCAATGAGCAGTTCTTC,CASSWTLGIPNEQFF
many,TRBV5-1,TRBJ2-3,.,TGCGCCAGCAGCTCACCGGCAATCACAGATACGCAGTATTTT,CASSSPAITDTQYF
many,TRBV5-1,TRBJ2-1,.,TGTGCCAGCAGCTTGGTTCGCAATGAGCAGTTCTTC,CASSLVRNEQFF
few,TRBV9,TRBJ2-5,TRBD1,TGTGCCAGCAGCGTAGCCGGGACAGAAAAAGAGACCCAGTACTTC,CASSVAGTEKETQYF
.,TRBV6-2/TRBV6-3,TRBJ1-2,TRBD1,TGTGCCAGCAGTACCCGGGACAGACAGAGCTATGGCTACACCTTC,CASSTRDRQSYGYTF
few,TRBV9,TRBJ2-1,.,TGTGCCAGCAGCGTCGGCCCTACCTTTTACAATGAGCAGTTCTTC,CASSVGPTFYNEQFF
many,TRBV12-3/TRBV12-4,TRBJ2-7,.,TGTGCCAGCAGTTTAGGGTCCCACGAGCAGTACTTC,CASSLGSHEQYF
many,TRBV27,TRBJ2-7,TRBD1,TGTGCCAGCAAAGCCGGACAGGTTCCGCTAACAGGCGAGCAGTACTTC,CASKAGQVPLTGEQYF
many,TRBV20-1,TRBJ2-7,.,TGCAGTGCTAAGGACATTTACTCCTACGAGCAGTACTTC,CSAKDIYSYEQYF
.,TRBV29-1,TRBJ2-6,.,TGCAGCGCCCTATACCGACAGTACTCTGGGGCCAACGTCCTGACTTTC,CSALYRQYSGANVLTF
.,TRBV28,TRBJ1-3,.,TGTGCCACCTCGACAGCGAGCTCTGGAAACACCATATATTTT,CATSTASSGNTIYF
many,TRBV20-1,TRBJ2-1,TRBD2,TGCAGTGCTAGCTGGCGTAGCGGGAGCTACAATGAGCAGTTCTTC,CSASWRSGSYNEQFF
once,TRBV5-1,TRBJ2-6,TRBD1,TGCGCCAGCAGCAACAGGGGCTCTGGGGCCAACGTCCTGACTTTC,CASSNRGSGANVLTF
.,TRBV6-1,TRBJ2-7,TRBD2,TGTGCCAGCAGTGAAGTAAGTAGCGGGAGAGACGAGCAGTACTTC,CASSEVSSGRDEQYF
many,TRBV6-1,TRBJ1-2,.,TGTGCCAGCAGTGTCGCGGAGGACTATGGCTACACCTTC,CASSVAEDYGYTF
many,TRBV9,TRBJ2-1,TRBD1,TGTGCCAGCAGCGTGGGACAGGGGGCCCACAATGAGCAGTTCTTC,CASSVGQGAHNEQFF
many,TRBV11-2,TRBJ2-5,.,TGTGCCAGCAGCTTAAGGGCGGGGCAGGCACGAGGAGAGACCCAGTACTTC,CASSLRAGQARGETQYF
many,TRBV18,TRBJ2-3,.,TGTGCCAGCTCACCACCGGCAGGCAGGACAGATACGCAGTATTTT,CASSPPAGRTDTQYF
.,TRBV7-8,TRBJ2-5,.,TGTGCCAGCAGCCCACGGAGTAAGGACTATCTTTTTCTGGAGACCCAGTACTTC,CASSPRSKDYLFLETQYF
.,TRBV6-1,TRBJ2-7,.,TGTGCCAGCAGTGTTGCCAGGGGGGTCTACGAGCAGTACTTC,CASSVARGVYEQYF
many,TRBV27,TRBJ1-5,.,TGTGCCAGCAGTTTTTTATCCAGCAGGGGCATCAATCAGCCCCAGCATTTT,CASSFLSSRGINQPQHF
.,TRBV14,TRBJ1-2,.,TGTGCCAGCAGCCAGACGGGGATTTATGGCTACACCTTC,CASSQTGIYGYTF
.,TRBV3-1,TRBJ1-2,TRBD1,TGTGCCAGCAGCCACCATGGGACAGCAGCAGCTAACTATGGCTACACCTTC,CASSHHGTAAANYGYTF
many,TRBV28,TRBJ2-7,.,TGTGCCAGCAGCCCGCGACGATACGAGCAGTACTTC,CASSPRRYEQYF
few,TRBV30,TRBJ2-7,TRBD1,TGTGCCTGGAGGTGGGACAGTACCTACGAGCAGTACTTC,CAWRWDSTYEQYF
many,TRBV30,TRBJ2-7,.,TGTGCCTGGAGTGGTCAGGGTACTTACGAGCAGTACTTC,CAWSGQGTYEQYF
many,TRBV28,TRBJ1-1,.,TGTGCCAGCAGTTTTGCCAGGCAAACAGCTTTCTTT,CASSFARQTAFF